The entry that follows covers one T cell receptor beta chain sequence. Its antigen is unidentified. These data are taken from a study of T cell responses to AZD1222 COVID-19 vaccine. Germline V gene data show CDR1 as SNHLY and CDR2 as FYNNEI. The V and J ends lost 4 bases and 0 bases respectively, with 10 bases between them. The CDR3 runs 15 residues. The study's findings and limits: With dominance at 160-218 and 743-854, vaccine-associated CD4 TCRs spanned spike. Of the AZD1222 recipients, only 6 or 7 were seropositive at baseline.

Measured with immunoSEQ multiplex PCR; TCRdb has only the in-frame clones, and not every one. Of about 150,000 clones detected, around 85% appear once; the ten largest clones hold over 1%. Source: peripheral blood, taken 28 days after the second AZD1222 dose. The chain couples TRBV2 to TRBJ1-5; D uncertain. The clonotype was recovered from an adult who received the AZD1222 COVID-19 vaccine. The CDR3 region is CASSGLGYSNQPQHF. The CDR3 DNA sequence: TGTGCCAGCAGTGGTCTCGGATATAGCAATCAGCCCCAGCATTTT.